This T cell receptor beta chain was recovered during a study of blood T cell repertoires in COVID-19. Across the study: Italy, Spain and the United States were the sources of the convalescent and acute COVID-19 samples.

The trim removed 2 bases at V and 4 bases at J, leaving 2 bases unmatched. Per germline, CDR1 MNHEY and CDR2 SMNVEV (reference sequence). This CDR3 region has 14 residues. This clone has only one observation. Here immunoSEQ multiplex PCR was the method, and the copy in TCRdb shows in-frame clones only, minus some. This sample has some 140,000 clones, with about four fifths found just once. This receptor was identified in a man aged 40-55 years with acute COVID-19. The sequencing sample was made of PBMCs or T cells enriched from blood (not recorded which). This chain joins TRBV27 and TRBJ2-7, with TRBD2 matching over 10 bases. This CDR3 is CASSLLAGEYEQYF. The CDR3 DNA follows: TGTGCCAGCAGTTTACTAGCGGGAGAATACGAGCAGTACTTC.